A selection of T cell receptor beta chains follows, all from one sample in a study of blood T cell repertoires in COVID-19. Here immunoSEQ multiplex PCR was the method, and the copy in TCRdb shows in-frame clones only, minus some. The data hold about 250,000 clones, with 75% to 95% observed a single time. Sequenced material: PBMCs or T cells enriched from blood (not recorded which). The origin of the receptors is a young woman who had recovered from COVID-19. CDR3s include the opening cysteine and the closing phenylalanine or tryptophan. Each record gives: D gene, clone size, J gene, V gene, CDR3 DNA, CDR3 protein. A D gene is named only where the DNA matches it firmly. Rows give clone size only sometimes, using once, few, many, or a class for an expanded clone.

-	-	TRBJ1-2	TRBV5-6	TGTGCCAGCAGCTTGGGGAGCCTTAACTATGGCTACACCTTC	CASSLGSLNYGYTF
-	-	TRBJ1-6	TRBV4-3	TGCGCCAGCAGCGATCGCCGACCCCCGGCTAGTCCCCTCCACTTT	CASSDRRPPASPLHF
-	-	TRBJ1-1	TRBV3-1/TRBV3-2	TGTGCCAGCAGCCCCAGATTACAGTTGGGCACTGAAGCTTTCTTT	CASSPRLQLGTEAFF
-	-	TRBJ2-5	TRBV5-4	TGTGCCAGCAGCTCGAAGGGGAGGGAGACCCAGTACTTC	CASSSKGRETQYF
TRBD1	-	TRBJ2-7	TRBV7-9	TGTGCCAGCAGCCACCCCGGGACAGCCTACGAGCAGTACTTC	CASSHPGTAYEQYF
TRBD1	-	TRBJ1-2	TRBV11-3	TGTGCCAGCAGCCAAGAGACAGGGCCCTATGGCTACACCTTC	CASSQETGPYGYTF
-	-	TRBJ1-5	TRBV7-9	TGTGCCAGCAGCTTAGGTGCCAGGGGCAATCAGCCCCAGCATTTT	CASSLGARGNQPQHF
TRBD2	-	TRBJ2-5	TRBV7-9	TGTGCCAGCAGCTCAACAAGCGGGAGGGGGTATGAGACCCAGTACTTC	CASSSTSGRGYETQYF
TRBD2	-	TRBJ2-3	TRBV28	TGTGCCAGCAGTTTTTCGGCTAGCGGGATGAGAGATACGCAGTATTTT	CASSFSASGMRDTQYF
TRBD2	-	TRBJ2-3	TRBV19	TGTGCCAGTAGCCCCCAGCGGGGGACACTTTCTAGCACAGATACGCAGTATTTT	CASSPQRGTLSSTDTQYF
-	-	TRBJ1-2	TRBV10-3	TGTGCCACCGCTCAACAGGACCATGGCTACACCTTC	CATAQQDHGYTF
TRBD1	-	TRBJ1-6	TRBV4-2	TGTGCCAGCAGCCAGGGACAGGCTTCACCCCTCCACTTT	CASSQGQASPLHF
TRBD1	-	TRBJ1-1	TRBV5-4	TGTGCCAGCAGCCGAGACAGGGAGACTGAAGCTTTCTTT	CASSRDRETEAFF
TRBD1	-	TRBJ2-5	TRBV5-1	TGCGCCAGCAGCTTAGGCAGGGGGAAAGAGACCCAGTACTTC	CASSLGRGKETQYF
-	-	TRBJ2-5	TRBV7-2	TGTGCCAGCAGCTTCCCCGGACCGGGACTCCCCCAGTACTTC	CASSFPGPGLPQYF
TRBD1	-	TRBJ1-5	TRBV7-8	TGTGCCAGCAGCTTATTAACAGGGGCCCACCAGCCCCAGCATTTT	CASSLLTGAHQPQHF
TRBD1	-	TRBJ1-5	TRBV4-1	TGCGCCAGCAGCCAAGTTCTCGAAGGGGGCGTTGATCAGCCCCAGCATTTT	CASSQVLEGGVDQPQHF
-	-	TRBJ2-2	TRBV3-1/TRBV3-2	TGTGCCAGCAGCTTCCAGTCGGTAGGGGCCCCCGGGGAGCTGTTTTTT	CASSFQSVGAPGELFF
-	-	TRBJ1-2	TRBV19	TGTGCCAGTAGTAAGCTGGACATTGAGCATGGCTACACCTTC	CASSKLDIEHGYTF
-	-	TRBJ1-1	TRBV27	TGTGCCAGCAGTTTCCGGGGTAGCACTGAAGCTTTCTTT	CASSFRGSTEAFF
TRBD2	-	TRBJ2-7	TRBV25-1	TGTGCCACCTCGCGAGCGGGAGCGGTATACGAGCAGTACTTC	CATSRAGAVYEQYF
TRBD1	-	TRBJ2-7	TRBV28	TGTGCCAGCAGCCCCCCCGGGACAGGGGGCTCGGGCGAGCAGTACTTC	CASSPPGTGGSGEQYF
-	-	TRBJ2-1	TRBV29-1	TGCAGCGTAGACAAGAGCTCCTACAATGAGCAGTTCTTC	CSVDKSSYNEQFF
TRBD2	-	TRBJ2-3	TRBV19	TGTGCCAGTAGAATTAGCGGGGGGACCACAGATACGCAGTATTTT	CASRISGGTTDTQYF
TRBD1	-	TRBJ1-1	TRBV14	TGTGCCAGCAGCCTTTTGACAGGGGTGGGCACTGAAGCTTTCTTT	CASSLLTGVGTEAFF
-	-	TRBJ2-5	TRBV24-1	TGTGCCACCAGTGATTCCGGGACAAACCAAGAGACCCAGTACTTC	CATSDSGTNQETQYF
TRBD1	many	TRBJ1-6	TRBV19	TGTGCCAGTAGTATAGAGGACAGGGGAAATTCACCCCTCCACTTT	CASSIEDRGNSPLHF
TRBD1	-	TRBJ1-5	TRBV27	TGTGCCAGCAGTACCACCGGGACAGGCAATCAGCCCCAGCATTTT	CASSTTGTGNQPQHF
-	-	TRBJ1-1	TRBV2	TGTGCCAGCAGTGACTTAAACGTCGGGTGGCAGAACACTGAAGCTTTCTTT	CASSDLNVGWQNTEAFF